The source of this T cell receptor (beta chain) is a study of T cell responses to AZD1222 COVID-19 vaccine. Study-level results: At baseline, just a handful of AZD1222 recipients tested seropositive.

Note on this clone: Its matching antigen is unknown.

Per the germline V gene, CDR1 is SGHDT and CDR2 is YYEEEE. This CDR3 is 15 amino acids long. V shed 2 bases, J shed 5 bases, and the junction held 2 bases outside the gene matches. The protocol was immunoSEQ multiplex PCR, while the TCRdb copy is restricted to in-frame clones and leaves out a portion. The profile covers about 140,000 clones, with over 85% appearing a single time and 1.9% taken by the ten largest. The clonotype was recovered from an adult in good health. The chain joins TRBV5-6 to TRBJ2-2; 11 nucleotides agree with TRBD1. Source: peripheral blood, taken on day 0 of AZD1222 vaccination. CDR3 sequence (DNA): TGTGCCAGCAGCTTCCGGGACAGGGGGACCGGGGAGCTGTTTTTT. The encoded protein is CASSFRDRGTGELFF.